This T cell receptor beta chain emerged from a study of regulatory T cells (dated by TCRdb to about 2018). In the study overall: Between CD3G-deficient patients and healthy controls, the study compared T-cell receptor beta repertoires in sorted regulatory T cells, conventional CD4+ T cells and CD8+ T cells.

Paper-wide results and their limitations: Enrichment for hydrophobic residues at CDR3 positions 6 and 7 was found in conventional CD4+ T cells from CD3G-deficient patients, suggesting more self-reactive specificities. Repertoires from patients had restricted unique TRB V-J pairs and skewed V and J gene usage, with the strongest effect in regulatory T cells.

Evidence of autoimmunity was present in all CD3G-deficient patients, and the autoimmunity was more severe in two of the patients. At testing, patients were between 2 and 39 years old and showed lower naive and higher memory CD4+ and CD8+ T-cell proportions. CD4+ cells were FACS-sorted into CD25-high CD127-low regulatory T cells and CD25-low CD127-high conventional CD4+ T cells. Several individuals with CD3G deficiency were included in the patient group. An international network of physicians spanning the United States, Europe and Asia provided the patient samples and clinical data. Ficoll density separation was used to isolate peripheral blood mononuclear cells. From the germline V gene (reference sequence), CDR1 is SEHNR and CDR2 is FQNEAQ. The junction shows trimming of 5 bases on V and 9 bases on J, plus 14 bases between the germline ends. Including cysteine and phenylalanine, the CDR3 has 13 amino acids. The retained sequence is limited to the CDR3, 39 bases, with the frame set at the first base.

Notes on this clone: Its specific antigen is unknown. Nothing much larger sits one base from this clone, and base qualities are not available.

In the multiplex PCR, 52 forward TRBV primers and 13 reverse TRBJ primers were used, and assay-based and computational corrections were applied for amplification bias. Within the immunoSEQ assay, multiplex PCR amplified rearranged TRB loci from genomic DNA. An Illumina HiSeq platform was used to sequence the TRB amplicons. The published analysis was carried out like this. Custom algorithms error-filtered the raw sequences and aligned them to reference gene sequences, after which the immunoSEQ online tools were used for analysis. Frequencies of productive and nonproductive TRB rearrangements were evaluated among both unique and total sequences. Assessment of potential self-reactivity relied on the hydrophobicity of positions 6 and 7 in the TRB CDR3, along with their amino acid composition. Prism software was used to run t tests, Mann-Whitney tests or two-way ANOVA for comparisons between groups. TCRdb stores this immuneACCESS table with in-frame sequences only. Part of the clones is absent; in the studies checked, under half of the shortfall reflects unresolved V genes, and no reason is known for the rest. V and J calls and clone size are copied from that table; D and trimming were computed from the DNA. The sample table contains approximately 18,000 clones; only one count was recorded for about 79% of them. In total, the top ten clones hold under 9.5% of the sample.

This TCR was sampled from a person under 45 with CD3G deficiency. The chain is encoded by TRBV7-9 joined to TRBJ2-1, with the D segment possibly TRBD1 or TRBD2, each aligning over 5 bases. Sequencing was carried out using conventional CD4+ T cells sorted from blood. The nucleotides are TGTGCCAGCAGCCTGGGACCGATAAGTGAGCAGTTCTTC. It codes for CASSLGPISEQFF.